One TCR beta chain is described in this entry. This entry is derived from a study of blood T cell repertoires in COVID-19. Study-level information: The United States, Italy and Spain provided the acute and convalescent COVID-19 samples. Sources were T cells, B-cell-depleted T cells, or PBMCs; the material itself was cDNA or gDNA.

Germline values: CDR1 MGHRA, CDR2 YSYEKL. The V gene lost 1 base and the J gene lost 2 bases, with 14 bases spanning the gap. There are 16 residues in the CDR3. Original handling: Amplification from reference gene primers served as the basis for estimated nucleated cell counts. The data were produced by immunoSEQ multiplex PCR, yet TCRdb's version contains in-frame clones alone and is incomplete. V and J calls plus clone size are reproduced from that table; the DNA served to infer D and trimming. In the table there are approximately 70,000 clones, around 87% of which are singletons. The clonotype was recovered from a man aged 45-65 years with active COVID-19. The rearrangement joins TRBV4-1 to TRBJ1-2, with D uncertain. Material: peripheral blood. The CDR3 region has the DNA TGCGCCAGCAGCCAAGCGCCCCCCCAGGCGAACTATGGCTACACCTTC. Protein product: CASSQAPPQANYGYTF.